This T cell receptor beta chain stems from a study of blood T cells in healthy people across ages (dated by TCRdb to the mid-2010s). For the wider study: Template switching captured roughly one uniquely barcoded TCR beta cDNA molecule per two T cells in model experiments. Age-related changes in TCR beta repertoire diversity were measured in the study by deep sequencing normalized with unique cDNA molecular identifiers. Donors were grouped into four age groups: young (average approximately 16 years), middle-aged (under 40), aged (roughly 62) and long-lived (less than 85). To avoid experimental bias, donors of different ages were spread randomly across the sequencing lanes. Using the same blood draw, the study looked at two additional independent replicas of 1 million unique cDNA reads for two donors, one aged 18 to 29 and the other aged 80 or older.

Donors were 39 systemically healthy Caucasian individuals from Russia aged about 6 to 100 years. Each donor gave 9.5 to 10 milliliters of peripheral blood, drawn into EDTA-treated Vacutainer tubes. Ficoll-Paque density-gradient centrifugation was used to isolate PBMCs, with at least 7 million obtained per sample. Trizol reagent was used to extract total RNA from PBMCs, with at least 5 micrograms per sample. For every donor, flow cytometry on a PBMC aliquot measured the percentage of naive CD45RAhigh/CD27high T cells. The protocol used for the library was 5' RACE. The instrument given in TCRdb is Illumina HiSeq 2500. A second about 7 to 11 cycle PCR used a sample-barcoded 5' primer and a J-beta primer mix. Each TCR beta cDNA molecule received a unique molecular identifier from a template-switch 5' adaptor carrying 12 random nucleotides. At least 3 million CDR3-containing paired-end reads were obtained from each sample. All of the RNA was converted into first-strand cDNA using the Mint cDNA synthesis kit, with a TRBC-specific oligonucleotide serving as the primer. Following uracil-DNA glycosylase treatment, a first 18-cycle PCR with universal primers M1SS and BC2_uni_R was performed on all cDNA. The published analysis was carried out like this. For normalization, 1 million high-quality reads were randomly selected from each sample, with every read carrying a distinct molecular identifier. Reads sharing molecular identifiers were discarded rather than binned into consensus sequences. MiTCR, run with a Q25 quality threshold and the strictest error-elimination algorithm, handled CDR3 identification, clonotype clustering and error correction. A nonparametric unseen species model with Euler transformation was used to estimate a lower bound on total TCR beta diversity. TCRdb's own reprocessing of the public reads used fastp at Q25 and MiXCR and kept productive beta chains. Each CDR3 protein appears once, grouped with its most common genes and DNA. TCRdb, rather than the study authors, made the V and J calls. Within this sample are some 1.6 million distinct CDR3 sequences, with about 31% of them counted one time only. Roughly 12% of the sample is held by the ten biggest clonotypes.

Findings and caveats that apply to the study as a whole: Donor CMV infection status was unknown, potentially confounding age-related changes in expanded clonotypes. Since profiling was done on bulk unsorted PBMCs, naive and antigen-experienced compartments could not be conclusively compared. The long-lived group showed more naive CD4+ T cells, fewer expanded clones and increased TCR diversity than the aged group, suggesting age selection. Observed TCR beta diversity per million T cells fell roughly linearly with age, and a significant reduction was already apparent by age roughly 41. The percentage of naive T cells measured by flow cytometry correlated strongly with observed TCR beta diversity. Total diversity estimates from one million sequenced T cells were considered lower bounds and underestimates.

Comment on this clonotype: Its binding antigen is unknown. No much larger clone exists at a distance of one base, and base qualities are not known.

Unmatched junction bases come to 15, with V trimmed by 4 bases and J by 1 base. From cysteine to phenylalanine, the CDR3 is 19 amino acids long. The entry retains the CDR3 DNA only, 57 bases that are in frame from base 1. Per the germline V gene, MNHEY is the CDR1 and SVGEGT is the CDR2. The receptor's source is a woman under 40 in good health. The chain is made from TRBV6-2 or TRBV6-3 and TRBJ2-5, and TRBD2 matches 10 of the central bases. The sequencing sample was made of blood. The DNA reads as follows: TGTGCCAGCAGTTCTACCACGCGCGCTAGCGGGAGATTCCAAGAGACCCAGTACTTC. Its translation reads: CASSSTTRASGRFQETQYF.